This T cell receptor beta chain was sequenced for a study of cytomegalovirus exposure and HLA in healthy donors. PCR involved 60 Vbeta and 13 Jbeta primers. Profiling relied on immunoSEQ multiplex PCR, and the TCRdb table lists in-frame clones only, not all of them. The sample comprises a few hundred thousand clones, about 79% of which are singletons, and 1.5% to 2% rests with the top ten. Germline V gives CDR1 SGHVS, CDR2 FNYEAQ. The trim removed 6 bases at V and 5 bases at J, leaving 14 bases unmatched. The CDR3 extends over 16 amino acids. This chain uses TRBV7-6 with TRBJ2-5, with 8 bases aligning to TRBD2. This sequence originates from a man between 18 and 29 years old in good health and CMV-seronegative. Input material: PBMCs. This CDR3 reads CASSWAGGSGGETQYF. The CDR3 DNA sequence: TGTGCCAGCAGTTGGGCGGGAGGTAGCGGCGGGGAGACCCAGTACTTC.